This T cell receptor beta chain is from a study of regulatory T cells. A note on this clone: Its antigen is not identified.

Broader study findings: Skewed V and J usage and few unique V-J pairs marked patient repertoires, most in Tregs. In CD3G-deficient patients, conventional CD4+ T cells were enriched for hydrophobic CDR3 residues at positions 6 and 7.

A couple of CD3G-deficient patients had more severe autoimmunity; all had some. Sorting split CD4+ cells into CD25-high CD127-low Tregs and CD25-low CD127-high conventional T cells. Amplification used 52 TRBV primers and 13 TRBJ primers. The protocol was immunoSEQ multiplex PCR, while the TCRdb copy is restricted to in-frame clones and leaves out a portion. This sample has about 32,000 clones; around 91% occur once, and the top ten carry about 2.4%. The CDR3 has 13 residues. Trimming shortened V by 4 bases and J by 6 bases, and 10 bases separated the two germline ends. Germline CDR1 is SGHRS and CDR2 is YFSETQ.

The chain joins TRBV5-1 to TRBJ2-2; perhaps D is TRBD1 or TRBD2 (5 bases each). This TCR derives from a person aged 18 to 30 with CD3G deficiency. Sequences were obtained from conventional CD4+ T cells sorted from blood. The CDR3 loop reads CASSAGTAGELFF. CDR3 nucleotides: TGCGCCAGCAGCGCAGGGACGGCCGGGGAGCTGTTTTTT.